This T cell receptor (beta chain) came from a study of cytotoxic CD8 clonotypes in ibrutinib-treated CLL. Background on the study: There were, on average, nearly 260,000 productive templates and about 85,000 productive rearrangements per sample.

TCRdb keeps only in-frame clones here, not all; method: immunoSEQ multiplex PCR. The table has nearly 15,000 clones, less than 70% seen once. Germline trimming cut 7 bases from V and 5 bases from J; bases unmatched to any gene: 11. Germline CDR1 SNHLY, CDR2 FYNNEI. The CDR3 extends over 15 amino acids. Study findings and constraints: Sustained-remission and progressing patients diverged in sampling times. At the start, clonality exceeded age-matched healthy donors and followed circulating CD8+ T-cell counts. Clonality increased at ibrutinib response, then returned toward baseline at progression.

As for this clone: Antigen specificity is unknown.

This clonotype was sampled from a human donor with chronic lymphocytic leukemia. The input for sequencing was PBMCs, taken before ibrutinib treatment. This chain connects TRBV2 to TRBJ2-1; 7 bases agree with TRBD1. The CDR3 DNA reads as TGTGCCAGCATGAGAGGGGGCGTATCCCACAATGAGCAGTTCTTC. Translating gives CASMRGGVSHNEQFF. Combining the CDR3 with reference TRBV2 and TRBJ2-1 gives the whole variable domain EPEVTQTPSHQVTQMGQEVILRCVPISNHLYFYWYRQILGQKVEFLVSFYNNEISEKSEIFDDQFSVERPDGSNFTLKIRSTKLEDSAMYFCASMRGGVSHNEQFFGPGTRLTVL.